This entry lists 14 T cell receptor beta chains sequenced from one sample in a study of shared clonotypes between healthy human individuals. Libraries were prepared by immunoSEQ multiplex PCR; TCRdb keeps only in-frame clonotypes and omits some of them. The sample has around 1.1 million clones, around three quarters seen once. Specimen: memory CD4+ T cells from PBMCs. As for subset: CD45RA-negative fraction. The receptors shown here come from a man aged 18 to 30 in good health. Some clones in this sample may be carry-over from other donors' samples.

In this sample, this clone turned up a few times. The genes are TRBV5-1 and TRBJ1-1; no firm D call. Trimming pared 4 bases from V and 0 bases from J, leaving 10 bases between. Germline loops: CDR1 SGHRS, CDR2 YFSETQ. This CDR3 is 14 amino acids long. The CDR3 sequence: CASSPPAMNTEAFF. Here the CDR3 DNA reads TGCGCCAGCAGCCCCCCGGCAATGAACACTGAAGCTTTCTTT.

The V call is TRBV7-2, the J call TRBJ1-2; 9 nucleotides match TRBD1. V was pared by 5 bases and J by 4 bases, with 2 bases of the junction left unmatched. The CDR3 loop spans 13 amino acids. Germline V gene lookup returns CDR1 SGHTA and CDR2 FQGNSA. CDR3 residues: CASSEDRGYGYTF. CDR3 nucleotides: TGTGCCAGCAGCGAGGACAGGGGCTATGGCTACACCTTC.

The chain uses TRBV7-3 and TRBJ1-1, with TRBD1 matching over 8 bases. V shed 5 bases and J 4 bases; nucleotides not matched to a gene: 6. The germline gives CDR1 SGHTA, CDR2 FQGTGA. CDR3 length equals 14 residues. The CDR3 nucleotides read TGTGCCAGCAGCAAACTACAGGGGGGCACTGAAGCTTTCTTT. It specifies CASSKLQGGTEAFF.

This chain joins TRBV11-3 and TRBJ1-5; possible D gene TRBD1, 6 bases. Between the trimmed V and J ends, which lost 5 bases and 3 bases, there was a span of 14 bases. CDR3 length equals 15 residues. In germline, CDR1 is SGHNT, CDR2 YENEEA. CDR3 nucleotides: TGTGCCAGCAGCCCACGGGGGGCCTACAATCAGCCCCAGCATTTT. It is translated as CASSPRGAYNQPQHF.

V gene TRBV4-2 combines with J gene TRBJ2-3; no clear D. The CDR3 extends over 14 amino acids. V lost 5 bases and J 5 bases, leaving 14 bases between the germline ends. Germline V lookup: CDR1 LGHNA, CDR2 YNFKEQ. Here the CDR3 reads CASSSDRKQDTQYF. The DNA for the CDR3 is TGTGCCAGCAGCTCAGACCGAAAACAAGATACGCAGTATTTT.

The sample holds one count of this clone. V usage is TRBV15 and J usage is TRBJ2-7; unclear D gene. The germline V and J ends were trimmed by 0 bases and 0 bases, with 9 bases remaining between them. This CDR3 has 15 amino acids. Germline V gene lookup returns CDR1 LNHNV and CDR2 YYDKDF (reference sequence). The CDR3 loop is CATSRDFSNSYEQYF. The CDR3 bases are TGTGCCACCAGCAGAGATTTCAGCAACTCCTACGAGCAGTACTTC.

On this clone: A read error may be the cause here, since a much bigger clone is one base away. The chain recombines TRBV2 with TRBJ1-1; D is ambiguous. The CDR3 totals 16 residues. CDR1 and CDR2 from the germline V gene are SNHLY and FYNNEI. CDR3 bases: TGTGCCAGCAGACCCCCCACGAGGCAAAGGAACACTGAAGCTCTCTTT. This codes for CASRPPTRQRNTEALF.

The J gene is TRBJ1-2, the V gene TRBV13; 8 bases are shared with TRBD1. Germline V lookup: CDR1 PRHDT, CDR2 FYEKMQ (reference sequence). After removal of 1 base from V and 2 bases from J, the junction contained 6 bases not matched to a gene. This CDR3 contains 16 residues. As DNA, the CDR3 is TGTGCCAGCAGCTTAGAAAGGACAGGGAGGAACTATGGCTACACCTTC. Translation gives CASSLERTGRNYGYTF. The variable domain in full, completed from reference TRBV13 and TRBJ1-2, reads AAGVIQSPRHLIKEKRETATLKCYPIPRHDTVYWYQQGPGQDPQFLISFYEKMQSDKGSIPDRFSAQQFSDYHSELNMSSLELGDSALYFCASSLERTGRNYGYTFGSGTRLTVV.

The V and J genes are TRBV7-9 and TRBJ2-7; tentatively, D is TRBD1 (5 bases). Trimming removed 5 bases from V and 1 base from J, with 9 bases in between. This CDR3 spans 13 amino acids. Germline V CDR1 and CDR2: SEHNR, FQNEAQ (reference sequence). The CDR3 DNA reads as TGTGCCAGCAGCATTACAGGTTCCTACGAGCAGTACTTC. This gives the protein CASSITGSYEQYF.

This clone was counted a single time. A junction boundary mismatches the germline segment, possibly from a read error. The same CDR3 arises from other DNA sequences in this sample as well. This chain links TRBV10-3 with TRBJ1-1, with D tentatively TRBD1 (5 bases). Looked up from germline, CDR1 is ENHRY and CDR2 is SYGVKD. The CDR3 length is 12 residues. For the CDR3, the DNA is TGTGCCATCAGCCCGAGGGGCACTGAAGCTTTCTTC. Its protein product is CAISPRGTEAFF.

In its sample, this clone was seen once. The CDR3 region has the DNA TGTGCCAGCAGCCTCGGGGGGATAGACACCTTC. Its protein product is CASSLGGIDTF. The chain employs TRBV5-4 and TRBJ1-2, with D perhaps matching TRBD1 (5 bases). V was trimmed by 4 bases and J by 12 bases, leaving 13 bases between them. The CDR3 extends over 11 amino acids. CDR1 is SGHNT, CDR2 YYREEE, per germline (reference sequence). Full variable domain (outside the CDR3, taken from reference TRBV5-4 and TRBJ1-2): ETGVTQSPTHLIKTRGQQVTLRCSSQSGHNTVSWYQQALGQGPQFIFQYYREEENGRGNFPPRFSGLQFPNYSSELNVNALELDDSALYLCASSLGGIDTFGSGTRLTVV.

The chain has TRBV2 and TRBJ2-7; TRBD2 matches at 8 bases. Unmatched junction bases numbered 9, after V lost 6 bases and J lost 2 bases. The CDR3 is 15 residues long. The germline CDR1 and CDR2 sequences are SNHLY and FYNNEI. The CDR3 sequence is CASSRGGAGTYEQYF. In DNA form, the CDR3 reads TGTGCCAGCAGCCGGGGGGGTGCAGGGACCTACGAGCAGTACTTC.

Details on this clone: Within the sample, other DNA sequences also encode this same CDR3. CDR3: CASSLSRNQPQHF. The CDR3 DNA reads TGTGCCAGCAGTTTATCCCGGAACCAGCCCCAGCATTTT. This chain joins TRBV27 and TRBJ1-5; D is uncertain. Germline CDR1 is MNHEY and CDR2 is SMNVEV (reference sequence). The CDR3 extends over 13 amino acids. Deletions cut 0 bases from V and 7 bases from J, with 7 bases between.

In this sample, this clone turned up once. The rearrangement uses TRBV10-3 and TRBJ2-1; TRBD2 agrees at 8 bases. Trimming cost V 6 bases and J 6 bases; bases outside gene matches: 16. Germline V gene sequence: CDR1 ENHRY, CDR2 SYGVKD. The CDR3 is 17 amino acids. CDR3 amino acids: CAIRRGLAGKQFNEQFF. The CDR3 DNA reads TGTGCCATCAGGAGGGGGTTAGCGGGAAAGCAATTCAATGAGCAGTTCTTC.